The present TCR beta chain was sequenced within a study of T-cell memory formation after mild COVID-19. Study at large: TCR clustering was largely donor specific.

V shed 0 bases and J shed 3 bases, with 6 bases lying between them. Germline lookup yields CDR1 MGHRA and CDR2 YSYEKL. This CDR3 comprises 13 residues. With respect to this clonotype: Its matching antigen is unknown.

TCRdb recomputed calls from the 5' RACE reads with MiXCR, one row per CDR3 protein. The sample contains 300,000 to 400,000 distinct CDR3 sequences, 13% of which appear only once. General study findings and limits: Memory sampled before infection contained some responding clones, suggesting cross-reactive memory joined. CM and EM subsets held most contracting CD4+ clones; EMRA held CD8+ ones.

The rearrangement uses TRBV4-1 and TRBJ2-7, with D unclear. The receptor was isolated from a man between 18 and 35 years old who had mild COVID-19 (a few samples of this study predate the infection). Cell type and time point are not known. The sequenced sample was PBMCs or a T cell subset sorted from them (not recorded which). The CDR3 DNA reads as TGCGCCAGCAGCCAAGAGTGGAACTACGAGCAGTACTTC. This gives the protein CASSQEWNYEQYF.